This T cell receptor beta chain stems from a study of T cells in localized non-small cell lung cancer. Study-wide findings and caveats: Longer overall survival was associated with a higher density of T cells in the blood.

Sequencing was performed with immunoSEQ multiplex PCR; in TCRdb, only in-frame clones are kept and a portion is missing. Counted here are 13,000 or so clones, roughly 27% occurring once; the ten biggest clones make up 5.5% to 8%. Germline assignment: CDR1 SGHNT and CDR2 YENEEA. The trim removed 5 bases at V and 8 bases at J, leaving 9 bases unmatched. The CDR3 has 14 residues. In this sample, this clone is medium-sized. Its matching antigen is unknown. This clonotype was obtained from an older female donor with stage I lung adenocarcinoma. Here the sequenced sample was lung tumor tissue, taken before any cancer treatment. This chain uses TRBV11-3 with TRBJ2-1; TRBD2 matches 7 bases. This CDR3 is CASSLLGGEDEQFF. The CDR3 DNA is TGTGCCAGCAGCCTCCTTGGGGGGGAGGATGAGCAGTTCTTC.